The text below deals with one T cell receptor beta chain. Measured with immunoSEQ multiplex PCR; TCRdb has only the in-frame clones, and not every one. This table has some 44,000 clones, 85% to 95% appearing once. The CDR3 is 15 residues long. CDR1 and CDR2 (germline): SGHTA, FQGNSA. Trimming took 5 bases from V and 7 from J, leaving 18 bases between them. The data derive from a study of T cell changes during pregnancy in multiple sclerosis. This TCR was sampled from a female donor with multiple sclerosis, enrolled in a pregnancy study. The sample was CD4+ T cells from peripheral blood mononuclear cells, taken in the third trimester of pregnancy. The chain couples TRBV7-2 to TRBJ2-1; D is possibly TRBD2 (6 bases). CDR3 DNA sequence: TGTGCCAGCAGCCAAGTACGGAGGGCCTCGAATGAGCAGTTCTTC. Protein: CASSQVRRASNEQFF.